The 8 T cell receptor beta chains below come from one sample, sequenced in a study of T cell changes during pregnancy in multiple sclerosis (dated by TCRdb to the late 2010s). The library came from the immunoSEQ multiplex PCR assay. The immuneACCESS repertoire file appears here via TCRdb, limited to in-frame rearrangements. These files lack a portion of the clones; in checked studies, under half of the deficit traces to unresolved V genes, and the cause of the others is not known. For this sample the table gives about 50,000 clones, of which 85% to 95% were detected only once. Together, the top ten hold under 0.3% of the sample. The material was CD4+ T cells from peripheral blood mononuclear cells, obtained in the second trimester of pregnancy. The receptors originated from a female donor with multiple sclerosis, enrolled in a pregnancy study.

The rearrangement joins TRBV5-5 to TRBJ2-3, with 7 bases aligning to TRBD1. The CDR3 has 12 amino acids. The trim removed 4 bases at V and 6 bases at J, leaving 2 bases unmatched. Germline V gene lookup returns CDR1 SGHKS and CDR2 YYEKEE (reference sequence). CDR3 bases: TGTGCCAGCAGCCCGGACAGGGATACGCAGTATTTT. Protein product: CASSPDRDTQYF.

This clone was found once. The CDR3 DNA follows: TGTGCCAGCAGTTCACAGGCGACGGCCCACAATGAGCAGTTCTTC. This gives the protein CASSSQATAHNEQFF. The chain carries TRBV28 and TRBJ2-1, with a tentative D call TRBD1 (5 bases). V shed 4 bases and J shed 5 bases, with 15 bases lying between them. Germline CDR1 MDHEN, CDR2 SYDVKM. The CDR3 is 15 residues long. The complete variable domain, with remaining parts taken from reference TRBV28 and TRBJ2-1, reads DVKVTQSSRYLVKRTGEKVFLECVQDMDHENMFWYRQDPGLGLRLIYFSYDVKMKEKGDIPEGYSVSREKKERFSLILESASTNQTSMYLCASSSQATAHNEQFFGPGTRLTVL.

The rearrangement uses TRBV19 and TRBJ1-2, with 7 bases that match TRBD1. The CDR3 extends over 14 amino acids. CDR1 is LNHDA, CDR2 SQIVND, per germline (reference sequence). Trimming at V came to 4 bases and at J to 7 bases, leaving 9 bases not matched to a gene. CDR3 loop: CASSTLEGAGGYTF. As DNA, the CDR3 is TGTGCCAGTAGTACCCTCGAGGGGGCAGGTGGCTACACCTTC.

The rearrangement uses TRBV2 and TRBJ1-2; 7 bases agree with TRBD1. The ends lost 6 bases at V and 5 bases at J; junction bases unmatched: 6. Germline loops: CDR1 SNHLY, CDR2 FYNNEI. There are 13 residues in the CDR3. The CDR3: CASRAKGQYGYTF. In nucleotides, the CDR3 is TGTGCCAGCAGAGCTAAGGGACAGTATGGCTACACCTTC.

This chain connects TRBV15 to TRBJ2-2, with 8 nucleotides matching TRBD1. The CDR3 sequence is 17 residues long. Germline lookup yields CDR1 LNHNV and CDR2 YYDKDF (reference sequence). J gave up 7 bases and V 3 bases, and 13 bases lay outside the gene matches. In DNA form, the CDR3 reads TGTGCCACCAGCAGTATGGGGAAGGGACAGGTGTTCGGGGAGCTGTTTTTT. It codes for CATSSMGKGQVFGELFF.

The V and J genes are TRBV6-4 and TRBJ1-2; no reliable D call. Germline V gives CDR1 MRHNA, CDR2 SNTAGT. CDR3 length: 12 amino acids. Trimming cost V 9 bases and J 8 bases, with 16 bases left between them. The CDR3 protein is CASGLYGNGYTF. CDR3 sequence (DNA): TGTGCCAGTGGGTTGTACGGGAACGGCTACACCTTC.

V is TRBV12-5 and J is TRBJ1-6; 10 bases map to TRBD1. Trimming removed 0 bases from V and 4 bases from J; junction bases left unmatched: 9. The germline V gene has CDR1 LGHNT and CDR2 FRNRAP. The CDR3 contains 19 residues. DNA of the CDR3: TGTGCTAGTGGTTTGGTACTCGGTGGACAGGGGGAATATAATTCACCCCTCCACTTT. Its protein product is CASGLVLGGQGEYNSPLHF.

V is TRBV7-6 and J is TRBJ1-5, with D possibly matching TRBD1 (5 bases). The V gene's germline CDR1 is SGHVS and CDR2 FNYEAQ. Trimming left V 1 base short and J 7 bases short, with 14 bases between. CDR3 length: 15 amino acids. The CDR3 DNA follows: TGTGCCAGCAGCTTAGATCAGGGATTTTTACAGCCCCAGCATTTT. It encodes CASSLDQGFLQPQHF. Filled out from reference TRBV7-6 and TRBJ1-5, the complete variable domain reads GAGVSQSPRYKVTKRGQDVALRCDPISGHVSLYWYRQALGQGPEFLTYFNYEAQQDKSGLPNDRFSAERPEGSISTLTIQRTEQRDSAMYRCASSLDQGFLQPQHFGDGTRLSIL.